This record concerns one TCR beta chain sequence. Its antigen is not known. Sorted populations were all over 98% pure. Expressed TCRB transcripts were sequenced because the entire RNA isolate underwent reverse transcription. Produced via immunoSEQ multiplex PCR; TCRdb's table is partial and in-frame only. The sample holds 150,000 to 180,000 clones, about a tenth seen once. There are 14 residues in the CDR3. Germline trimming cut 2 bases from V and 10 bases from J; bases unmatched to any gene: 7. In germline, CDR1 is SGHTA, CDR2 FQGNSA. The data stem from a study of beta chain features in type 1 diabetes. Study results and limitations: Whether HLA type influences TCRB rearrangement remained unresolved here. The study found moderately but significantly shorter TCRB CDR3s in all four CD4+ subsets of Type 1 diabetes patients.

The rearrangement joins TRBV7-2 to TRBJ2-1; 8 bases align to TRBD1. This receptor was obtained from a man aged 30 to 39 with type 1 diabetes. The specimen was central memory CD4+ T cells from blood. CDR3 sequence reads: CASSLRQGAGEQFF. In DNA form, the CDR3 reads TGTGCCAGCAGCTTAAGGCAGGGGGCTGGGGAGCAGTTCTTC.